One T cell receptor beta chain is described in this entry. The data were taken from a study of OX40 agonist ivuxolimab in advanced cancers. Looking at the study overall: Participants could have had prior anti-PD-1, anti-PD-L1 or anti-CTLA-4 therapy, and approximately 37% had some.

The method was immunoSEQ multiplex PCR; TCRdb's version includes in-frame clones alone and lacks a portion of them. This table has 55,000 to 80,000 clones, roughly four fifths appearing once. Germline V gene data show CDR1 as SGDLS and CDR2 as YYNGEE. V lost 5 bases and J lost 5, with 7 bases in between. The CDR3 is made up of 11 amino acids. The sequence derives from an adult with an advanced solid tumor such as melanoma, head and neck, liver or kidney cancer. The sequences come from CD4+ or CD8+ T cells sorted from blood, collected in a trial of the OX40 agonist ivuxolimab. The chain couples TRBV9 to TRBJ1-2; D not resolved. DNA for the CDR3: TGTGCCAGCAGGTCGGGTTATGGCTACACCTTC. This translates into CASRSGYGYTF.